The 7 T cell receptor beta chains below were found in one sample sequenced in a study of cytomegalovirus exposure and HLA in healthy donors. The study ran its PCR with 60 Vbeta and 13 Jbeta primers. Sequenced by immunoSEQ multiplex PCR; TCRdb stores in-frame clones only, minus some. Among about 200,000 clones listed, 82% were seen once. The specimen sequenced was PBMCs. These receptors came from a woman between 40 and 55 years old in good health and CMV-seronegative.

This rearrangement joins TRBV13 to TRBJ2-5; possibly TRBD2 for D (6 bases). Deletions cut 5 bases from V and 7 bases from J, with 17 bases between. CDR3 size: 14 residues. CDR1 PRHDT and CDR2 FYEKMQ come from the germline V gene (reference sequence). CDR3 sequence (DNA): TGTGCCAGCAGCCGCACAAGCGGAGCGGGGACCCAGTACTTC. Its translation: CASSRTSGAGTQYF.

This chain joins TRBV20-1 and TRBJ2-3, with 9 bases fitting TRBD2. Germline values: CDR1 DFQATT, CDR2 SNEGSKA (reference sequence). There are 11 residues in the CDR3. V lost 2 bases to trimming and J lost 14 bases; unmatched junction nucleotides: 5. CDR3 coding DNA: TGCAGTGCTAGAAGACTAGCGGCGCTGTATTTT. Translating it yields CSARRLAALYF.

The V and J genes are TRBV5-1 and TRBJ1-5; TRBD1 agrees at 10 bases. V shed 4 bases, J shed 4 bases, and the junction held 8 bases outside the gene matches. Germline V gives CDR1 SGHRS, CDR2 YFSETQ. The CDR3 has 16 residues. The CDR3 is CASSPGTGDYNQPQHF. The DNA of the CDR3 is TGCGCCAGCAGCCCAGGGACAGGGGATTATAATCAGCCCCAGCATTTT.

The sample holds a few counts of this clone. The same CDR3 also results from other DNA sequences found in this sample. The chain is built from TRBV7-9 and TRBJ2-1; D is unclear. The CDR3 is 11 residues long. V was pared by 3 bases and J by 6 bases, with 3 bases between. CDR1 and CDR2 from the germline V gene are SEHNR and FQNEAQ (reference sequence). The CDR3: CASSFSNEQFF. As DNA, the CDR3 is TGTGCCAGCAGCTTCAGCAATGAGCAGTTCTTC.

The CDR3 coding sequence is TGCGCCAGCAGCTTGGGGACCCAGGGCACTGAAGCTTTCTTT. This sequence encodes CASSLGTQGTEAFF. V and J are TRBV5-1 and TRBJ1-1; the D gene is possibly TRBD1 (5 bases). The CDR3 extends over 14 amino acids. CDR1 and CDR2 (germline): SGHRS, YFSETQ. V lost 0 bases to trimming and J lost 4 bases, with 10 bases between them.

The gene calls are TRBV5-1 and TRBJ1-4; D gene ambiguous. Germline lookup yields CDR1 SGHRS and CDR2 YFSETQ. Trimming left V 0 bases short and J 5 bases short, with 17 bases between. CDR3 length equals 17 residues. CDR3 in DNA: TGCGCCAGCAGCTTGGTAAGCACAGCAAGCCAGAATGAAAAACTGTTTTTT. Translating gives CASSLVSTASQNEKLFF.

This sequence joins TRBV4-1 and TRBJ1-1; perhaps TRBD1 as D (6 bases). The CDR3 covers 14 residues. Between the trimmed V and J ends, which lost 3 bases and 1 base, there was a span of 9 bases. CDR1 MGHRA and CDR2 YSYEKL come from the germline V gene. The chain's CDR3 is CASSHRGKNTEAFF. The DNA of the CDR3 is TGCGCCAGCAGCCACAGGGGCAAGAACACTGAAGCTTTCTTT.